A selection of T cell receptor beta chains follows, all from one sample in a study of T cell responses to AZD1222 COVID-19 vaccine. Only in-frame clones appear in the TCRdb table, and some are missing; sequencing was by immunoSEQ multiplex PCR. The sample consists of about 120,000 clones, 90% of them appearing once. This specimen consisted of peripheral blood, obtained 28 days after the second dose of the MenACWY control vaccine. The receptors stem from an adult who received the MenACWY meningococcal vaccine as a control. The CDR3 runs from the conserved cysteine through the conserved F or W. D genes are given only for firm matches. Some rows have no size entry. The others give once, few or many, or a class for an expanded clone.

d_gene,abundance,len,v_gene,j_gene,CDR3aa,CDR3nt
TRBD1,.,16,TRBV24-1,TRBJ2-5,CATSDPGTGPGGTQYF,TGTGCCACCAGTGATCCCGGGACAGGGCCGGGTGGGACCCAGTACTTC
.,.,16,TRBV10-1,TRBJ1-4,CASSPGTLATNEKLFF,TGCGCCAGCAGCCCCGGGACTCTGGCAACTAATGAAAAACTGTTTTTT
.,.,14,TRBV27,TRBJ1-2,CASSMDGFGYGYTF,TGTGCCAGCAGTATGGACGGATTTGGCTATGGCTACACCTTC
TRBD2,.,14,TRBV14,TRBJ2-3,CASSQESLAGTQYF,TGTGCCAGCAGCCAAGAATCCCTAGCGGGGACGCAGTATTTT
.,.,15,TRBV6-2/TRBV6-3,TRBJ2-6,CASSFSGSGANVLTF,TGTGCCAGCAGTTTTTCAGGCTCTGGGGCCAACGTCCTGACTTTC
.,few,15,TRBV5-1,TRBJ2-7,CASSSQGGGAYEQYF,TGCGCCAGCAGCTCTCAAGGGGGAGGTGCCTACGAGCAGTACTTC
TRBD2,.,15,TRBV18,TRBJ2-1,CASLDGGALGNEQFF,TGTGCCAGCCTAGACGGGGGGGCCCTCGGGAATGAGCAGTTCTTC
TRBD1,.,16,TRBV6-1,TRBJ2-1,CASSEFWDRENNEQFF,TGTGCCAGCAGTGAATTTTGGGACAGGGAGAACAATGAGCAGTTCTTC
.,.,12,TRBV12-3/TRBV12-4,TRBJ2-7,CASSPGLPEQYF,TGTGCCAGCAGTCCAGGACTACCCGAGCAGTACTTC
.,.,14,TRBV6-4,TRBJ1-2,CASSPKTGGYGYTF,TGTGCCAGCAGTCCTAAGACAGGAGGATATGGCTACACCTTC
.,.,11,TRBV28,TRBJ2-7,CASSFSYEQYF,TGTGCCAGCAGTTTCTCCTACGAGCAGTACTTC
.,.,12,TRBV28,TRBJ2-7,CASSFPGSEQYF,TGTGCCAGCAGTTTTCCAGGAAGCGAGCAGTACTTC
.,.,13,TRBV14,TRBJ1-4,CASSQGIGTQLFF,TGTGCCAGCAGCCAAGGGATCGGCACTCAACTGTTTTTT
TRBD1,.,15,TRBV10-3,TRBJ1-3,CAIRGTGYSGNTIYF,TGTGCCATTAGAGGGACAGGGTACTCTGGAAACACCATATATTTT
.,once,12,TRBV15,TRBJ1-1,CASGVGGTEAFF,TGTGCCTCCGGGGTTGGTGGGACTGAAGCTTTCTTT
.,once,16,TRBV11-2,TRBJ2-5,CASSLERGLYQETQYF,TGTGCCAGCAGCTTAGAACGGGGGCTGTACCAAGAGACCCAGTACTTC
.,.,16,TRBV9,TRBJ2-5,CASSVGPGHLQETQYF,TGTGCCAGCAGCGTAGGACCGGGACACCTTCAAGAGACCCAGTACTTC
.,.,16,TRBV5-6,TRBJ2-2,CASSSIQGIHTGELFF,TGTGCCAGCAGCTCTATCCAGGGGATTCACACCGGGGAGCTGTTTTTT
.,.,15,TRBV6-2/TRBV6-3,TRBJ2-3,CASSTTGPSTDTQYF,TGTGCCAGCAGTACAACAGGTCCGAGCACAGATACGCAGTATTTT
.,.,14,TRBV19,TRBJ2-3,CASSVQRTTDTQYF,TGTGCCAGTAGTGTCCAAAGGACCACAGATACGCAGTATTTT
TRBD2,.,16,TRBV7-2,TRBJ2-3,CASSLAASGGTDTQYF,TGTGCCAGCAGCTTAGCCGCTAGCGGGGGCACAGATACGCAGTATTTT
.,.,15,TRBV19,TRBJ2-3,CATRGGRSYTDTQYF,TGTGCCACCAGGGGCGGGCGCTCCTACACAGATACGCAGTATTTT
.,.,14,TRBV5-1,TRBJ2-2,CASSGLLNTGELFF,TGCGCCAGCTCCGGACTTTTGAACACCGGGGAGCTGTTTTTT
.,.,15,TRBV4-2,TRBJ2-1,CASSQEESSYNEQFF,TGTGCCAGCAGCCAAGAGGAGAGCTCCTACAATGAGCAGTTCTTC
.,.,13,TRBV9,TRBJ2-3,CASSDGRADTQYF,TGTGCCAGCAGCGATGGTAGGGCAGATACGCAGTATTTT
.,.,13,TRBV24-1,TRBJ1-1,CATSAGRDTEAFF,TGTGCCACCAGTGCAGGGCGTGATACTGAAGCTTTCTTT
TRBD1,once,16,TRBV7-2,TRBJ2-2,CASSLHGTGFPGELFF,TGTGCCAGCAGCCTCCACGGGACAGGGTTCCCCGGGGAGCTGTTTTTT
.,.,11,TRBV28,TRBJ2-7,CASSHIYEQYF,TGTGCCAGCAGTCACATCTACGAGCAGTACTTC
.,.,15,TRBV6-6,TRBJ2-3,CASSDTRRPGDTQYF,TGTGCCAGCAGCGATACAAGGCGTCCAGGAGATACGCAGTATTTT
.,.,15,TRBV2,TRBJ1-3,CASSAITTPGNTIYF,TGTGCCAGCAGTGCGATAACAACCCCTGGAAACACCATATATTTT
.,.,15,TRBV15,TRBJ2-7,CATSRDLTGLYEQYF,TGTGCCACCAGCAGAGATTTAACAGGGCTCTACGAGCAGTACTTC
.,.,13,TRBV28,TRBJ1-2,CAGASGLNYGYTF,TGTGCCGGGGCTAGTGGTTTGAACTATGGCTACACCTTC
TRBD1,.,14,TRBV3-1/TRBV3-2,TRBJ1-6,CASSFGQEQAPLHF,TGTGCCAGCAGCTTCGGACAGGAGCAAGCACCCCTCCACTTT
.,.,17,TRBV24-1,TRBJ2-2,CATSEPTAGRGRRGAVF,TGTGCCACCAGTGAACCCACCGCAGGCAGGGGCCGCCGGGGAGCTGTTTTT
.,.,13,TRBV7-9,TRBJ2-3,CASSLALEDTQYF,TGTGCCAGCAGCTTAGCCCTAGAAGATACGCAGTATTTT
.,.,14,TRBV6-6,TRBJ1-4,CASSYLGAGAHLIF,TGTGCCAGCAGTTACCTGGGCGCGGGGGCCCATCTTATTTTT
.,.,12,TRBV6-5,TRBJ1-6,CASTRNNSPLHF,TGTGCCAGCACCCGGAATAATTCACCCCTCCACTTT
TRBD2,once,19,TRBV6-2/TRBV6-3,TRBJ2-1,CASSPTPQLAGGPYNEQFF,TGTGCCAGCAGTCCCACTCCTCAACTAGCGGGGGGACCCTACAATGAGCAGTTCTTC
.,.,12,TRBV27,TRBJ1-2,CASKTQGGGYTF,TGTGCCAGCAAGACTCAGGGCGGCGGCTACACCTTC
.,.,14,TRBV6-4,TRBJ2-3,CASSESGDTDTQYF,TGTGCCAGCAGTGAATCAGGCGACACAGATACGCAGTATTTT
.,.,14,TRBV28,TRBJ1-1,CASSLSIGNTEAFF,TGTGCCAGCAGTTTATCGATAGGGAACACTGAAGCTTTCTTT
TRBD1,.,15,TRBV5-1,TRBJ2-7,CASSWGDRDYYEQYF,TGCGCCAGCAGCTGGGGGGACAGGGACTACTACGAGCAGTACTTC
TRBD1,.,14,TRBV29-1,TRBJ2-7,CSVFGTGLSYEQYF,TGCAGCGTTTTCGGGACAGGACTATCCTACGAGCAGTACTTC
TRBD2,.,18,TRBV7-7,TRBJ2-2,CASSATSGRALDTGELFF,TGTGCCAGCAGCGCGACTAGCGGGAGGGCCCTCGACACCGGGGAGCTGTTTTTT
TRBD2,.,17,TRBV28,TRBJ2-2,CASSLPRPGTSSGELFF,TGTGCCAGCAGTCTACCCCGTCCCGGGACTAGCTCCGGGGAGCTGTTTTTT
TRBD1,few,17,TRBV7-9,TRBJ1-3,CASSLGQGVNSGNTIYF,TGTGCCAGCAGCCTGGGACAGGGCGTAAACTCTGGAAACACCATATATTTT